This T cell receptor (beta chain) emerged from a study of blood T cell repertoires in COVID-19. Turning to the study itself: Donors in the United States, Italy and Spain gave samples during acute or convalescent COVID-19. From T cells, B-cell-depleted T cells, or PBMCs came the material, which was cDNA or gDNA.

The germline V gene encodes CDR1 MDHEN and CDR2 SYDVKM. The V segment lost 6 bases and the J segment 14 bases; nucleotides outside the gene matches: 15. This CDR3 region has 15 residues. Original processing methods: Amplification from reference gene primers served as the basis for estimated nucleated cell counts. The table came from immunoSEQ multiplex PCR; TCRdb's copy has only in-frame clones and leaves some out. That table supplies the V and J calls and clone size; D and trimming were determined from the DNA. The profile covers about 280,000 clones, with around 86% appearing a single time and under 3.5% taken by the ten largest.

This clonotype originated in a woman aged 25 to 39 with active or convalescent COVID-19. Sample: peripheral blood. This chain joins TRBV28 and TRBJ1-6, with 8 bases identical to TRBD1. The CDR3 region is CASRSTGGSKGTLHF. The DNA for the CDR3 is TGTGCCAGCAGGAGTACAGGGGGTTCCAAGGGAACCCTCCACTTT.